The 24 T cell receptor beta chains below come from one sample, sequenced in a study of T cell repertoires in cytomegalovirus infection. In TCRdb, the reads were re-called with MiXCR into one record per CDR3 protein. The table shows about 310,000 distinct CDR3 sequences, with about 17% occurring only once. The sequenced material came from PBMCs. All receptors come from a human donor in good health (CMV status not recorded). Some clones in this sample may be carry-over from other donors' samples.

This clonotype occurred a few times. This chain connects TRBV12-3 or TRBV12-4 to TRBJ2-1; tentative D call: TRBD2 (6 bases). This CDR3 is 13 amino acids long. V was trimmed by 5 bases and J by 9 bases, leaving 14 bases between them. The CDR3 DNA follows: TGTGCCAGCAGTCCCGCCCTAGCGACTGAGCAGTTCTTC. It yields the protein CASSPALATEQFF.

This clonotype was counted only a few times. This chain uses TRBV7-9 with TRBJ1-5, with 7 nucleotides matching TRBD1. Germline CDR1 is SEHNR and CDR2 is FQNEAQ (reference sequence). This CDR3 comprises 14 residues. Trimming took 5 bases from V and 3 from J; bases not matched to a gene: 4. The CDR3, as DNA: TGTGCCAGCAGCGGAGGGACAGACAATCAGCCCCAGCATTTT. Its translation: CASSGGTDNQPQHF.

J is TRBJ2-3 and V is TRBV12-3 or TRBV12-4; the D is unclear. The V and J ends lost 4 bases and 4 bases respectively, with 9 bases between them. This CDR3 contains 13 residues. The CDR3 DNA sequence: TGTGCCAGCAGTTCACAGCGTCCAGATACGCAGTATTTT. It encodes CASSSQRPDTQYF.

A few counts support this clonotype. V is TRBV6-5 and J is TRBJ2-7, with TRBD1 matching 7 bases. The CDR3 sequence is 15 residues long. The V gene end was trimmed by 3 bases and the J gene end by 2 bases; junction bases not matched to a gene: 7. The germline V gene has CDR1 MNHEY and CDR2 SVGAGI. In DNA, the CDR3 is TGTGCCAGCAGTTATGGAACAGGGGATGCCTACGAGCAGTACTTC. Its protein is CASSYGTGDAYEQYF.

This clonotype was detected only a few times. This chain connects TRBV12-3 or TRBV12-4 to TRBJ2-1; 11 bases match TRBD1. The CDR3 consists of 16 residues. The J segment lost 4 bases and the V segment lost 5 bases, leaving 7 bases of the junction unmatched. The CDR3 DNA reads as TGTGCCAGCAGTCCCCCGGGACAGGGGGATTACAATGAGCAGTTCTTC. Protein sequence: CASSPPGQGDYNEQFF.

This clonotype was seen only a few times. V and J are TRBV2 and TRBJ2-7; weak D call: TRBD1 (6 bases). In germline, CDR1 is SNHLY, CDR2 FYNNEI. This CDR3 spans 13 amino acids. Between the trimmed V and J ends, which lost 6 bases and 6 bases, there was a span of 15 bases. This CDR3 reads CASRGDNAGEQYF. The CDR3 DNA reads TGTGCCAGCAGGGGGGACAATGCCGGCGAGCAGTACTTC.

This clonotype appeared many times. The rearrangement uses TRBV7-2 and TRBJ2-1, with 7 bases matching TRBD1. The germline CDR1 and CDR2 sequences are SGHTA and FQGNSA. V shed 5 bases, J shed 8 bases, and the junction held 6 bases outside the gene matches. There are 13 residues in the CDR3. The CDR3 DNA reads as TGTGCCAGCAGCCGCGACAGGGACCATGAGCAGTTCTTC. Translating gives CASSRDRDHEQFF.

At least ten counts were recorded for this clonotype. This sequence joins TRBV7-6 and TRBJ1-6; TRBD1 is a possible D gene (6 bases). CDR3 size: 16 residues. The germline V gene encodes CDR1 SGHVS and CDR2 FNYEAQ. V was cut by 0 bases and J by 8 bases, with 14 bases left in between. The CDR3 bases are TGTGCCAGCAGCTTAGCGGGGGACACATCGGATTCACCCCTCCACTTT. This translates into CASSLAGDTSDSPLHF.

This clonotype was seen at least ten times. The chain links TRBV28 to TRBJ2-3; 13 bases map to TRBD2. The CDR3 sequence is 17 residues long. Germline CDR1 MDHEN, CDR2 SYDVKM. V was pared by 3 bases and J by 3 bases, with 6 bases of the junction left unmatched. CDR3 protein: CASSFLTSGGRTDTQYF. The CDR3 bases are TGTGCCAGCAGTTTCTTGACTAGCGGGGGGAGGACAGATACGCAGTATTTT.

The table lists this clonotype with a few counts. This chain connects TRBV11-3 to TRBJ2-3; D might be TRBD1 (5 bases). Trimming pared 4 bases from V and 5 bases from J, leaving 13 bases between. CDR1 and CDR2 (germline): SGHNT, YENEEA. The CDR3 is 14 residues long. The CDR3 loop reads CASSSQGDVDTQYF. CDR3 nucleotides: TGTGCCAGCAGCTCCCAGGGCGATGTAGATACGCAGTATTTT.

This clonotype has more than one count but fewer than ten. The chain uses TRBV11-2 and TRBJ1-5; TRBD1 matches 7 bases. Germline assignment: CDR1 SGHAT and CDR2 FQNNGV. CDR3 length: 13 amino acids. J was trimmed by 3 bases and V by 6 bases; bases with no gene match: 2. The CDR3 DNA is TGTGCCAGCAGAGGGGGCTTCAATCAGCCCCAGCATTTT. Protein sequence: CASRGGFNQPQHF.

This sequence joins TRBV6-6 and TRBJ1-1; 7 bases fit TRBD1. V gave up 5 bases and J gave up 5 bases; unmatched junction bases: 14. This CDR3 contains 16 residues. The germline V gene has CDR1 MNHNY and CDR2 SVGAGI (reference sequence). The CDR3 DNA reads TGTGCCAGCAGTCCCTCGGTGCAGGGGGTATGGACTGAAGCTTTCTTT. Protein: CASSPSVQGVWTEAFF.

This clonotype was seen ten or more times. The DNA for the CDR3 is TGTGCCAGCAGCTGGGTTATAGATGCTGGAGAGACCCAGTACTTC. This codes for CASSWVIDAGETQYF. The chain uses TRBV7-2 and TRBJ2-5; D uncertain. V dropped 4 bases and J dropped 4 bases, with 16 bases sitting between them. Germline values: CDR1 SGHTA, CDR2 FQGNSA. This CDR3 has 15 residues.

This clonotype has just a few counts. The chain carries TRBV6-1 and TRBJ2-7, with D tentatively TRBD1 (5 bases). There are 14 residues in the CDR3. Germline lookup yields CDR1 MNHNS and CDR2 SASEGT. With 2 bases removed from V and 2 bases from J, the gap between germline ends came to 10 bases. The CDR3 reads CASSESIGAYEQYF. The CDR3 nucleotides read TGTGCCAGCAGTGAAAGTATAGGGGCCTACGAGCAGTACTTC.

The chain combines TRBV5-1 with TRBJ2-2, with D unresolved. This CDR3 has 14 residues. Germline CDR1 reads SGHRS; CDR2 reads YFSETQ. Trimming removed 0 bases at V and 3 bases at J, with 6 bases between. The CDR3 nucleotides read TGCGCCAGCAGCTTGGACATATACACCGGGGAGCTGTTTTTT. Translated, it gives CASSLDIYTGELFF.

A remark on this clonotype: It may be a read error: a sequence one base away is much more abundant. The V and J genes are TRBV6-5 and TRBJ1-5; TRBD1 agrees at 7 bases. The J call may be wrong; the DNA end is better matched by TRBJ2-3. The CDR3 has 16 amino acids. Looked up from germline, CDR1 is MNHEY and CDR2 is SVGAGI. In DNA, the CDR3 is TGTGCCAGCAGTTGGACAGGCTACAATAGCAATCAGCCCCAGTATTTT. This gives the protein CASSWTGYNSNQPQYF.

This clonotype was picked up many times. The CDR3 sequence is CASSGWGSGANVLTF. The CDR3 bases are TGTGCCAGCAGCGGGTGGGGGTCTGGGGCCAACGTCCTGACTTTC. The gene calls are TRBV11-2 and TRBJ2-6; the D call may be TRBD1 or TRBD2 (5 bases each). The V end was cut by 5 bases, the J end by 1 base, with 9 bases between. The CDR3 is 15 amino acids. The germline V gene encodes CDR1 SGHAT and CDR2 FQNNGV.

V is TRBV12-3 or TRBV12-4 and J is TRBJ2-7, with a weak D call TRBD2 (7 bases). Trimming left V 7 bases short and J 0 bases short, with 19 bases between. This CDR3 has 16 residues. The CDR3 here is CASTQGGAPVSYEQYF. DNA for the CDR3: TGTGCCAGCACCCAAGGGGGGGCTCCCGTCTCCTACGAGCAGTACTTC.

This clonotype has at least ten counts. The chain links TRBV20-1 to TRBJ2-7; D remains ambiguous. In germline, CDR1 is DFQATT, CDR2 SNEGSKA (reference sequence). The CDR3 is made up of 13 amino acids. V was cut by 6 bases and J by 1 base, with 13 bases left in between. The CDR3 loop reads CSARSLVSYEQYF. DNA for the CDR3: TGCAGTGCACGAAGTCTAGTTTCCTACGAGCAGTACTTC.

This clonotype was detected only a few times. Here the CDR3 reads CSALNLAERGEQFF. The CDR3 DNA sequence: TGCAGTGCCTTGAACTTAGCGGAACGAGGTGAGCAGTTCTTC. The chain employs TRBV20-1 and TRBJ2-1; maybe TRBD2 (6 bases). This CDR3 comprises 14 residues. Germline CDR1 is DFQATT and CDR2 is SNEGSKA (reference sequence). With 6 bases removed from V and 9 bases from J, the gap between germline ends came to 21 bases.

This clonotype was picked up many times. The chain has TRBV7-2 and TRBJ2-3; D perhaps matches TRBD1 (6 bases). This CDR3 comprises 16 residues. Trimming stripped 5 bases from V and 2 bases from J, with 17 bases between. Germline loops: CDR1 SGHTA, CDR2 FQGNSA. The CDR3 protein is CASSPEDSDYTDTQYF. Written as DNA, the CDR3 is TGTGCCAGCAGCCCGGAGGACAGCGATTACACAGATACGCAGTATTTT.

This clonotype was recorded a few times. The V call is TRBV4-1, the J call TRBJ1-5; D uncertain. The length of the CDR3 is 17 residues. The germline V gene has CDR1 MGHRA and CDR2 YSYEKL. The V end lost 1 base, the J end lost 4 bases, and 17 bases lay between the germline ends. CDR3: CASSQVFVGQLNQPQHF. The CDR3 DNA is TGCGCCAGCAGCCAAGTGTTCGTCGGCCAGCTAAATCAGCCCCAGCATTTT.

The rearrangement uses TRBV4-2 and TRBJ1-2; 8 nucleotides line up with TRBD1. V lost 1 base to trimming and J lost 7 bases; unmatched junction nucleotides: 14. Germline loops: CDR1 LGHNA, CDR2 YNFKEQ. The length of the CDR3 is 17 residues. CDR3 region: CASSQGYGVGGTGGYTF. DNA for the CDR3: TGTGCCAGCAGCCAAGGATATGGGGTGGGTGGGACAGGTGGCTACACCTTC.

The chain links TRBV5-6 to TRBJ2-5; D may be TRBD1 (6 bases). Trimming took 0 bases from V and 0 from J, leaving 9 bases between them. Germline CDR1 and CDR2: SGHDT and YYEEEE. The CDR3 extends over 15 amino acids. The CDR3 DNA reads as TGTGCCAGCAGCTTGGTCAGGGGAAACCAAGAGACCCAGTACTTC. It codes for CASSLVRGNQETQYF.